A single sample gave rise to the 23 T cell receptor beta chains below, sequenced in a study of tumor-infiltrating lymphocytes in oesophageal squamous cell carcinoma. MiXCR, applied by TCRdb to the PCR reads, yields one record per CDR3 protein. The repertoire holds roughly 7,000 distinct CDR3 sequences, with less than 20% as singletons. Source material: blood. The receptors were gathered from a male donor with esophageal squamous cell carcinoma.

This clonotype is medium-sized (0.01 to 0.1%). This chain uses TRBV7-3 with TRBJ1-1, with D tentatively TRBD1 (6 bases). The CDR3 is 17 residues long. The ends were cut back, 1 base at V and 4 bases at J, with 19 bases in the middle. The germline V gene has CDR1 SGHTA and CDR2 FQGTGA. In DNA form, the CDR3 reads TGTGCCAGCAGCTTAAAAGGCTCGAGGGAAGGGGGCACTGAAGCTTTCTTT. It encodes CASSLKGSREGGTEAFF.

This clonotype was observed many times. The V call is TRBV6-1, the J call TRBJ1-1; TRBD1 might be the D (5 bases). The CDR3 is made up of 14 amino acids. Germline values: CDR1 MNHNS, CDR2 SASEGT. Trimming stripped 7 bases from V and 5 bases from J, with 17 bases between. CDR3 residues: CASTKRVEGTEAFF. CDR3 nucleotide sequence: TGTGCCAGCACTAAAAGGGTCGAGGGGACTGAAGCTTTCTTT.

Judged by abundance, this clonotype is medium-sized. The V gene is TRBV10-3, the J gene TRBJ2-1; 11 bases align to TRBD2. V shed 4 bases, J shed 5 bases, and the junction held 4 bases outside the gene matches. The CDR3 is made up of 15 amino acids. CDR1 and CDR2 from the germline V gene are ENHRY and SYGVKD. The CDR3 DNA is TGTGCCATCAGTGTTACGACTAGCGGGGACAATGAGCAGTTCTTC. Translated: CAISVTTSGDNEQFF.

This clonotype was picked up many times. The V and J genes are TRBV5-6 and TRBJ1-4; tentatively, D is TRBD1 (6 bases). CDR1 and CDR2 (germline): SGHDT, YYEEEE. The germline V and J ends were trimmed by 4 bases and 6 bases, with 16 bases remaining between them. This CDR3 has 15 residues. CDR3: CASSLPTGGDEKLFF. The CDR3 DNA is TGTGCCAGCAGCCTACCGACAGGAGGTGATGAAAAACTGTTTTTT.

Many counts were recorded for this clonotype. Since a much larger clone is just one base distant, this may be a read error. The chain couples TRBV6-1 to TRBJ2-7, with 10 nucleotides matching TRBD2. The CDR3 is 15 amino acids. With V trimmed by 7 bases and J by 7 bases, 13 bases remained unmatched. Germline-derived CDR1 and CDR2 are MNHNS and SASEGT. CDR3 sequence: CASKPIAGGNNEQYF. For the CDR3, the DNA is TGTGCCAGCAAACCTATAGCGGGGGGCAACAATGAGCAGTACTTC.

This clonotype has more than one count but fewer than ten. The CDR3 region is CATSRDESLGTDTQYF. CDR3 DNA: TGTGCCACCAGCAGAGATGAAAGTCTTGGCACAGATACGCAGTATTTT. The chain recombines TRBV15 with TRBJ2-3; D is ambiguous. V was clipped by 0 bases and J by 1 base, with 11 bases between them. Germline V gives CDR1 LNHNV, CDR2 YYDKDF (reference sequence). This CDR3 has 16 amino acids.

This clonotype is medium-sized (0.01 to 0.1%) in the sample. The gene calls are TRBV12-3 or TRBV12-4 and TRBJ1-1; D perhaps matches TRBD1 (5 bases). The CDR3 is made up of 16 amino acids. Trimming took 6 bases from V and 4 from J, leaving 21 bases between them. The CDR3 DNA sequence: TGTGCCAGCAGCCAACAGGCCGTGGGTAGGACCACTGAAGCTTTCTTT. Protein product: CASSQQAVGRTTEAFF.

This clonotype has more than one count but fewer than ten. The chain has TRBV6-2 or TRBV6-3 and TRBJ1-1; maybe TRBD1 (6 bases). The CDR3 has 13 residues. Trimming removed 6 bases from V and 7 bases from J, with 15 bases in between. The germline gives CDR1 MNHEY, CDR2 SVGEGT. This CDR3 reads CASRPTGLYEAFF. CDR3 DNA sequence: TGTGCCAGCAGACCGACAGGTCTATATGAAGCTTTCTTT.

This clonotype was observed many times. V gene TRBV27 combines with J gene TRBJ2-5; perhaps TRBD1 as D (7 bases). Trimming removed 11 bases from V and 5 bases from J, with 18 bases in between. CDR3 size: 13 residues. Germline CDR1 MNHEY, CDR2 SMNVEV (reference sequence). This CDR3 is CACGTENIETQYF. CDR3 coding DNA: TGTGCCTGCGGGACAGAGAATATCGAGACCCAGTACTTC.

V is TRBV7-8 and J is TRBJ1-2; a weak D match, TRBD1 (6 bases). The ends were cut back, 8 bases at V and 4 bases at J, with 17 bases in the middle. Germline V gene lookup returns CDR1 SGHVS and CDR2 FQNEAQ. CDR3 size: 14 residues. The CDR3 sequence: CASGVQGIGYGYTF. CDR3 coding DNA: TGTGCCAGCGGCGTACAGGGTATCGGCTATGGCTACACCTTC. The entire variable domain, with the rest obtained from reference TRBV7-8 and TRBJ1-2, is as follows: GAGVSQSPRYKVAKRGQDVALRCDPISGHVSLFWYQQALGQGPEFLTYFQNEAQLDKSGLPSDRFFAERPEGSVSTLKIQRTQQEDSAVYLCASGVQGIGYGYTFGSGTRLTVV.

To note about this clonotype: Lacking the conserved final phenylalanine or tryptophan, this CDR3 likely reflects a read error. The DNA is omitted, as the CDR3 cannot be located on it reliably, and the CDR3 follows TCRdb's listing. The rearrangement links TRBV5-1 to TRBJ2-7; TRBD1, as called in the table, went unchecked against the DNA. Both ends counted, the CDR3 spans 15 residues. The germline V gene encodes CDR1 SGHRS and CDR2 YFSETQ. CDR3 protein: CASSLGGAYGYTFGS.

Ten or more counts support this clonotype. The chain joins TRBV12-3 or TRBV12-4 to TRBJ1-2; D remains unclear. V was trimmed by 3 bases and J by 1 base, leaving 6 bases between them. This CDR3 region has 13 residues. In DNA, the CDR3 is TGTGCCAGCAGTTTTAGGAGTAACTATGGCTACACCTTC. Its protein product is CASSFRSNYGYTF.

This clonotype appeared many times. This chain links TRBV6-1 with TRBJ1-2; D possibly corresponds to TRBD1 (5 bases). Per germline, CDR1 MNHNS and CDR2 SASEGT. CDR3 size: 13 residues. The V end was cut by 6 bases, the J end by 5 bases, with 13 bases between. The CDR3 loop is CASRPPTEYGYTF. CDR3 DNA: TGTGCCAGCAGGCCGCCGACAGAATATGGCTACACCTTC.

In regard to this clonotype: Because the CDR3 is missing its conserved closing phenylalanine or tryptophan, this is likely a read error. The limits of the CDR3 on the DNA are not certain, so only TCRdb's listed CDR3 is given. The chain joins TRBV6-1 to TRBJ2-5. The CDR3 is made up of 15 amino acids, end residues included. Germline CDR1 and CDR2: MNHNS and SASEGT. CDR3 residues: CASSENSNYGYTFGS.

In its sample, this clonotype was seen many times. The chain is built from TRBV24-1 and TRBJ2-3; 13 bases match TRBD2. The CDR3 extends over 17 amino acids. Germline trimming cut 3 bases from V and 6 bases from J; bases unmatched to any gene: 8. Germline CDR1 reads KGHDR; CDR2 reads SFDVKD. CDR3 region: CATSDDLLAGGPDTQYF. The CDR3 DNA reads TGTGCCACCAGTGATGACCTACTAGCGGGGGGGCCGGATACGCAGTATTTT.

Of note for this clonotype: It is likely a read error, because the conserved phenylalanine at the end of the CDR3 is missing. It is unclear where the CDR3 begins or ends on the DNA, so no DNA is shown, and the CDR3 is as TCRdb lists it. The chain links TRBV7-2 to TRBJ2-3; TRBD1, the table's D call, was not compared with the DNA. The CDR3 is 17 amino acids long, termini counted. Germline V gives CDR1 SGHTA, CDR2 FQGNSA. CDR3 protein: CASSLAGGHYNEQFFGP.

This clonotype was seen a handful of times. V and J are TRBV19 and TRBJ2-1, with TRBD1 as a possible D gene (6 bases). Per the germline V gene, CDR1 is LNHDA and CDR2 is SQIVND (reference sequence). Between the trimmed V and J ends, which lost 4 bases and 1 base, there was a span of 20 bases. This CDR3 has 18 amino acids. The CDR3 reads CASSKTLPDSRSYNEQFF. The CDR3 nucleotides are TGTGCCAGTAGTAAGACTTTACCGGACAGCCGGTCCTACAATGAGCAGTTCTTC.

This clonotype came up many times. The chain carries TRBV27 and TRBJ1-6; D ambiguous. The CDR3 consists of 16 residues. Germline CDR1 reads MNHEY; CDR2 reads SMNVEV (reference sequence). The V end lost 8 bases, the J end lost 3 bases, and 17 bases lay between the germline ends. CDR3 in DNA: TGTGCCAGCTCCTTCGGTAGAGCGGGCTATAATTCACCCCTCCACTTT. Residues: CASSFGRAGYNSPLHF.

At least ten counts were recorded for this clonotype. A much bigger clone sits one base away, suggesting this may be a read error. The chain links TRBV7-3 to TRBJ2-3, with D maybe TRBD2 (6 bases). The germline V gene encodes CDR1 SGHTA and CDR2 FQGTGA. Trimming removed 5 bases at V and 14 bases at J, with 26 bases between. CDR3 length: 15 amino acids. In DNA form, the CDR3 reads TGTGCCAGCAGCCGCGCGGGGAGAGGAACCGGGGAGCTGTATTTT. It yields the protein CASSRAGRGTGELYF.

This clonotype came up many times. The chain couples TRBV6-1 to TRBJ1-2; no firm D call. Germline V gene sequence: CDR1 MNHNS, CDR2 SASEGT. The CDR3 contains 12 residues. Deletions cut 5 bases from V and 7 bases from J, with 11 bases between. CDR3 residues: CASSFLMGGYTF. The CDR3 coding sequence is TGTGCCAGCAGTTTTCTTATGGGTGGCTACACCTTC.

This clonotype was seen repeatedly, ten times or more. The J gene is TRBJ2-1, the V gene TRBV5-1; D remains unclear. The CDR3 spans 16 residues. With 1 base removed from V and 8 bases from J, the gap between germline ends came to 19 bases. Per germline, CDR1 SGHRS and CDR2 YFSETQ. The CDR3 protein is CASSLTLRPRGDEQFF. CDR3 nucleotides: TGCGCCAGCAGCTTGACCCTTCGACCCCGCGGCGATGAGCAGTTCTTC.

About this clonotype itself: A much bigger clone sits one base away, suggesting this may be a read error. The CDR3 sequence is CASSTGDEQYF. For the CDR3, the DNA is TGTGCCAGCTCAACAGGGGACGAGCAGTACTTC. The V and J genes are TRBV18 and TRBJ2-5; 7 bases match TRBD1. The J call is in doubt because the DNA end fits TRBJ2-7 better. CDR1 and CDR2 from the germline V gene are KGHSH and LQKENI. The CDR3 sequence is 11 residues long.

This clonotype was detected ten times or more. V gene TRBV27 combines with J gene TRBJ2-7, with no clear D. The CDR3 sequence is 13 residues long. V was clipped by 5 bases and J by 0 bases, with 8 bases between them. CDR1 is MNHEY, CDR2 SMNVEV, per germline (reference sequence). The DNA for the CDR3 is TGTGCCAGCAGTCTCGTCGGCTCCTACGAGCAGTACTTC. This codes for CASSLVGSYEQYF.